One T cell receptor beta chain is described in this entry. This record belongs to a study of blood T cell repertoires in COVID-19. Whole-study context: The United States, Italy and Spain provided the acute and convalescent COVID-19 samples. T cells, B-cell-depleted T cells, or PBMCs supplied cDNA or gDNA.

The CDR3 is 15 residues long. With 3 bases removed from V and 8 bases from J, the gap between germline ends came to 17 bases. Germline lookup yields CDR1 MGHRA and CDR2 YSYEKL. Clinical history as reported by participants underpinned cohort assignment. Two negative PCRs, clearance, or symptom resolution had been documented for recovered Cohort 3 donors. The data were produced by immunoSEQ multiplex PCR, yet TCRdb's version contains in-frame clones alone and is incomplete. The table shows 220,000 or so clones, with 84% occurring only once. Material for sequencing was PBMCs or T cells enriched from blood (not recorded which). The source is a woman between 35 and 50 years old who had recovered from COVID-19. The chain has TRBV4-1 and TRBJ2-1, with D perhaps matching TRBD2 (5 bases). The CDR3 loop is CASSHPFRGRDEQFF. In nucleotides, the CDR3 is TGCGCCAGCAGCCACCCCTTCCGGGGTCGCGATGAGCAGTTCTTC.